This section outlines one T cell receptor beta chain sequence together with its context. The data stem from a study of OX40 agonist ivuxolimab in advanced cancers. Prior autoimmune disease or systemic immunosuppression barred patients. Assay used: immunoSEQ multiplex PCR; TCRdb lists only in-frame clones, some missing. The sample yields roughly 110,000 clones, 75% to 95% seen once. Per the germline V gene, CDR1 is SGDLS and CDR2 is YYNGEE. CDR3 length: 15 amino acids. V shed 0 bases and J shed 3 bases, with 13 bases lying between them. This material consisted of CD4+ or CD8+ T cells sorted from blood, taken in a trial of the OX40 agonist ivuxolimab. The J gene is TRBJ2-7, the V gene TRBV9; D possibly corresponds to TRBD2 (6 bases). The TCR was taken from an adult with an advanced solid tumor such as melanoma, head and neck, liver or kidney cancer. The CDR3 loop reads CASSVAAGRGYEQYF. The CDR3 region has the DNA TGTGCCAGCAGCGTAGCGGCGGGAAGGGGCTACGAGCAGTACTTC. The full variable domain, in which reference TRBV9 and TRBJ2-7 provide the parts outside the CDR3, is DSGVTQTPKHLITATGQRVTLRCSPRSGDLSVYWYQQSLDQGLQFLIQYYNGEERAKGNILERFSAQQFPDLHSELNLSSLELGDSALYFCASSVAAGRGYEQYFGPGTRLTVT.